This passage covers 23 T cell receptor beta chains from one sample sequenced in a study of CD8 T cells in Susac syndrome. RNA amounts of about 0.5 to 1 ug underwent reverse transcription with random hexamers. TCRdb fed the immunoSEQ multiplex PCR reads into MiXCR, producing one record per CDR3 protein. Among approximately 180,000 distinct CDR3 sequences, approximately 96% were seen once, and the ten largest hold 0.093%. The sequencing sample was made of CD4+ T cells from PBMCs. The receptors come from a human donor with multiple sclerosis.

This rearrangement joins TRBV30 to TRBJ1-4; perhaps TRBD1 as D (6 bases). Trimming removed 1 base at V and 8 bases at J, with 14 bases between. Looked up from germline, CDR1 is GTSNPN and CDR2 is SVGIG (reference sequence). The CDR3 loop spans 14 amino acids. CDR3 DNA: TGTGCCTGGAGTGCTACAGGGCGAAAGGAAAAACTGTTTTTT. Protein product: CAWSATGRKEKLFF.

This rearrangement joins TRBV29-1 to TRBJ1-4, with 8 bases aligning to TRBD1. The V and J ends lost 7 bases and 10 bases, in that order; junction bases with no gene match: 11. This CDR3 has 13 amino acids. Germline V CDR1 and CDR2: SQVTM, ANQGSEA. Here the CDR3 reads CSAVVTGGGKLFF. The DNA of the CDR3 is TGCAGCGCTGTGGTCACAGGGGGAGGAAAACTGTTTTTT.

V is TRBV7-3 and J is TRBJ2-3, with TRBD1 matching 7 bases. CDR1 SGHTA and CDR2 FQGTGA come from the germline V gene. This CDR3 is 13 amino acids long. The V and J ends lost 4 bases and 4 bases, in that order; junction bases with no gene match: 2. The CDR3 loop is CASSSGTADTQYF. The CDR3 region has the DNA TGTGCCAGCAGCTCCGGGACAGCAGATACGCAGTATTTT.

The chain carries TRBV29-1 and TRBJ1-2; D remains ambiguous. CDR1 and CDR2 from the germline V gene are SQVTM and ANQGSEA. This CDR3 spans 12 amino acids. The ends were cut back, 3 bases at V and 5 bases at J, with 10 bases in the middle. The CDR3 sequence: CSVDRPEYGYTF. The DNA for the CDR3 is TGCAGCGTTGACAGACCCGAATATGGCTACACCTTC.

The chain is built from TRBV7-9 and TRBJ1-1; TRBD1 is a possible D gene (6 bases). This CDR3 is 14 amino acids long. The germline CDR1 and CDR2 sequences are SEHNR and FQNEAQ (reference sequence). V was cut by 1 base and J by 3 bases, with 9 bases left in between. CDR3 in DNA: TGTGCCAGCAGCTTAGAGGGGGGTTACACTGAAGCTTTCTTT. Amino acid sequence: CASSLEGGYTEAFF.

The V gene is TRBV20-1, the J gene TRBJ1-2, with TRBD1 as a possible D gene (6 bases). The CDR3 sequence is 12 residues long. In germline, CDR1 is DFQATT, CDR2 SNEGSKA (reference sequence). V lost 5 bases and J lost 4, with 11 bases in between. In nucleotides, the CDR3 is TGCAGTGCTTTACAGGGAGGCTATGGCTACACCTTC. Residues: CSALQGGYGYTF.

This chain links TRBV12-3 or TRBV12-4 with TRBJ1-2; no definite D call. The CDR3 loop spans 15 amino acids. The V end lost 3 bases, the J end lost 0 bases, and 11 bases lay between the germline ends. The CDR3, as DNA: TGTGCCAGCAGTTTTTCAACCAACGCTAACTATGGCTACACCTTC. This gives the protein CASSFSTNANYGYTF.

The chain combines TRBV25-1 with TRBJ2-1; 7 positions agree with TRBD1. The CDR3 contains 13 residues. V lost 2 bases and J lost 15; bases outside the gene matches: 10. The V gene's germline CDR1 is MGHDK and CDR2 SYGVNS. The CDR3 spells CASSEILGTDLFF. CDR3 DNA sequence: TGTGCCAGCAGTGAAATTTTGGGGACAGATCTGTTCTTC.

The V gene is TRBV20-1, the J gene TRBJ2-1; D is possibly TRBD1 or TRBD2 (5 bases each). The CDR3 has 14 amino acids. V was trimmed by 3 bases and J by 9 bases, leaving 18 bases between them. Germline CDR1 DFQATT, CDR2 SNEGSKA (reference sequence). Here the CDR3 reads CSARRGPFGTEQFF. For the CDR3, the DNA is TGCAGTGCTAGGAGGGGCCCATTCGGTACTGAGCAGTTCTTC.

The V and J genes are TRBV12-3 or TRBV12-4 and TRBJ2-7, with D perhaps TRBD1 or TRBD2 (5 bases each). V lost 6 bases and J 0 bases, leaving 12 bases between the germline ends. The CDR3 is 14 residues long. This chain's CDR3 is CASSRPGASYEQYF. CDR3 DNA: TGTGCCAGCAGCCGCCCCGGGGCCTCCTACGAGCAGTACTTC.

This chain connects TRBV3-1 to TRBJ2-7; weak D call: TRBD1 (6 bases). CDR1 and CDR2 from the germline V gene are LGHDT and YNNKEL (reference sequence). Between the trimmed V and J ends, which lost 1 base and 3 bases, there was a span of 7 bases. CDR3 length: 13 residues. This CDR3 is CASSQATGYEQYF. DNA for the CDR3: TGTGCCAGCAGCCAAGCGACAGGCTACGAGCAGTACTTC.

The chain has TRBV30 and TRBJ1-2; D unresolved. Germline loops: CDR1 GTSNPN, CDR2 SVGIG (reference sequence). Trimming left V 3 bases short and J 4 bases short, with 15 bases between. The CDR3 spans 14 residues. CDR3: CAWRSSGVGYGYTF. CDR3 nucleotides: TGTGCCTGGAGGTCCTCGGGCGTGGGCTATGGCTACACCTTC.

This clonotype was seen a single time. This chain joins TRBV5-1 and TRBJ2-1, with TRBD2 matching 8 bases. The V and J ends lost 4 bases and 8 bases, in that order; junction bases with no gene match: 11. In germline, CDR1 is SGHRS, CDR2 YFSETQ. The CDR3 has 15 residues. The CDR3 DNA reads TGCGCCAGCAGCATGACTAGCGTTCGGGAGGATGAGCAGTTCTTC. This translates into CASSMTSVREDEQFF.

The CDR3 loop is CSASFGQGHQPQHF. The CDR3 DNA follows: TGCAGTGCTAGCTTTGGACAGGGGCATCAGCCCCAGCATTTT. The chain links TRBV20-1 to TRBJ1-5; the match to TRBD1 covers 9 bases. CDR1 is DFQATT, CDR2 SNEGSKA, per germline (reference sequence). The CDR3 sequence is 14 residues long. The V segment lost 3 bases and the J segment 5 bases; nucleotides outside the gene matches: 5.

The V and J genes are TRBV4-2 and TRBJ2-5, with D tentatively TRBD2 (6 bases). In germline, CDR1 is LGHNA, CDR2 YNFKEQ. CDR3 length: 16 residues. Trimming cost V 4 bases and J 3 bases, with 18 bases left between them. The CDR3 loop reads CASSPSSGTGEETQYF. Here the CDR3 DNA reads TGTGCCAGCAGCCCTAGCTCCGGGACGGGGGAAGAGACCCAGTACTTC.

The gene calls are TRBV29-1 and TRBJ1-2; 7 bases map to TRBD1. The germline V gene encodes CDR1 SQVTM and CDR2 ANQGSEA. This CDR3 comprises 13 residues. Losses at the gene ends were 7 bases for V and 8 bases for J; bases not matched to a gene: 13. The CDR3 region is CSGLLGQVQGYTF. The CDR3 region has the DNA TGCAGCGGCCTATTAGGACAGGTTCAGGGCTACACCTTC.

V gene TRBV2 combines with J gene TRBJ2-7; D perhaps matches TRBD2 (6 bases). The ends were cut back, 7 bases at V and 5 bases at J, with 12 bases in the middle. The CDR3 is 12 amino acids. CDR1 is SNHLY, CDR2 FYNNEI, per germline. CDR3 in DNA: TGTGCCAGCACCCGGGGGAACGACGAGCAGTACTTC. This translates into CASTRGNDEQYF.

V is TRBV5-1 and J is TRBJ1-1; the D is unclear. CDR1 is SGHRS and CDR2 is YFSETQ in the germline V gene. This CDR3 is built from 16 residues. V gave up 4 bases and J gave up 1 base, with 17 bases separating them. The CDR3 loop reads CASSVGSTAKNTEAFF. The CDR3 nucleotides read TGCGCCAGCAGCGTGGGCTCCACAGCGAAGAACACTGAAGCTTTCTTT.

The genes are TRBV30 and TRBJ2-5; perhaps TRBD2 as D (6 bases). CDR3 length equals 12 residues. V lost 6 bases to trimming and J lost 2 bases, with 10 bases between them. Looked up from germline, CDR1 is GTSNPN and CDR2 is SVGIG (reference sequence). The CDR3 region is CACRLGQETQYF. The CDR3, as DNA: TGTGCCTGTAGACTAGGACAAGAGACCCAGTACTTC.

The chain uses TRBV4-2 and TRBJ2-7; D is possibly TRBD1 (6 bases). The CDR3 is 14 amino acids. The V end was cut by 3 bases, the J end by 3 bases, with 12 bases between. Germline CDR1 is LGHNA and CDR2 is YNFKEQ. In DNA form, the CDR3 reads TGTGCCAGCAGCCAGGCTTGGACAGACTACGAGCAGTACTTC. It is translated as CASSQAWTDYEQYF.

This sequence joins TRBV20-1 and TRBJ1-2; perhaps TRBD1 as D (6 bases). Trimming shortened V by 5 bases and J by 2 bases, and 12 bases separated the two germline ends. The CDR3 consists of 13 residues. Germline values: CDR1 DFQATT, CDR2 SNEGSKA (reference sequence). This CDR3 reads CSAPRTANYGYTF. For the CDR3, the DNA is TGCAGTGCTCCCCGGACAGCCAACTATGGCTACACCTTC.

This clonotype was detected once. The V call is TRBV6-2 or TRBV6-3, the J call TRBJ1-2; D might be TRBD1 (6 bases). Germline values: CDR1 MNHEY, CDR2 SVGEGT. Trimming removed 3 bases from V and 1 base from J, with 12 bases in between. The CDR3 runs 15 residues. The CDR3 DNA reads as TGTGCCAGCAGTTATTATCGGACAGTTAACTATGGCTACACCTTC. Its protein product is CASSYYRTVNYGYTF.

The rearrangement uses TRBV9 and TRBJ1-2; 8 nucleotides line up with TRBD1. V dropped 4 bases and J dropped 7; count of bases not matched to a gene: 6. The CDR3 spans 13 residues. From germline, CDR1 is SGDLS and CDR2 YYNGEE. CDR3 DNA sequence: TGTGCCAGCAGCCCACGGACAGGGCTTGGCTACACCTTC. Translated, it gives CASSPRTGLGYTF.